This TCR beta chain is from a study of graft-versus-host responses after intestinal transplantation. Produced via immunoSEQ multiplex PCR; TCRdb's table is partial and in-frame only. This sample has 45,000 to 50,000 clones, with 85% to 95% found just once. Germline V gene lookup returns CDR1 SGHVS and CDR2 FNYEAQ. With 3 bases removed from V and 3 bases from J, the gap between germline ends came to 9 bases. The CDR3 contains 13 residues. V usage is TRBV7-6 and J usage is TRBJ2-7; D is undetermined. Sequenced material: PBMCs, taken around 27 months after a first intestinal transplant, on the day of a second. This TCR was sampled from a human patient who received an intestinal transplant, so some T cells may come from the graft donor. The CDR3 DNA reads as TGTGCCAGCAGCTTTTACGAAGACTACGAGCAGTACTTC. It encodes CASSFYEDYEQYF.